A selection of T cell receptor beta chains follows, all from one sample in a study of identical twins. Each CDR3 protein gets one entry after TCRdb re-called the 5' RACE reads with MiXCR. The sample consists of about 920,000 distinct CDR3 sequences, around an eighth of them appearing once. Another study also made use of these data, one on yellow fever vaccine responses in identical twins.

Sample: PBMCs. Receptor source: a young woman in good health. CDR3s include the opening cysteine and the closing phenylalanine or tryptophan. Fields, in order: clone size, CDR3 length, V gene, J gene, D gene, CDR3 protein, CDR3 DNA. D genes are given only for firm matches. Rows may omit the clone size; those that give it use once, few, many or a size class.

>-|14|TRBV5-1|TRBJ2-7|-
CASSLVTGSGEQYF
TGCGCCAGCAGCTTGGTGACAGGCTCGGGCGAGCAGTACTTC
>-|14|TRBV6-1|TRBJ2-5|-
CASRQDSAGETQYF
TGTGCCAGCAGGCAGGACAGCGCGGGGGAGACCCAGTACTTC
>-|13|TRBV25-1|TRBJ1-5|TRBD1
CASAGTGNQPQHF
TGTGCCAGCGCGGGGACAGGGAATCAGCCCCAGCATTTT
>few|17|TRBV5-1|TRBJ2-3|TRBD1
CASSFRPAGTEADTQYF
TGCGCCAGCAGCTTTAGGCCAGCCGGGACAGAAGCAGATACGCAGTATTTT
>-|15|TRBV20-1|TRBJ2-5|TRBD2
CSAPRSGRALETQYF
TGCAGTGCTCCCCGTAGCGGGAGGGCCTTAGAGACCCAGTACTTC
>-|11|TRBV29-1|TRBJ1-1|-
CSVEGGAEAFF
TGCAGCGTTGAAGGGGGGGCTGAAGCTTTCTTT
>few|15|TRBV7-3|TRBJ2-1|TRBD2
CASSVTSGRSGEQFF
TGTGCCAGCAGCGTCACTAGCGGGCGTAGCGGTGAGCAGTTCTTC
>-|14|TRBV20-1|TRBJ1-1|-
CSAREAVSAPEAFF
TGCAGTGCTAGAGAGGCGGTTTCGGCCCCTGAAGCTTTCTTT
>many|16|TRBV6-2/TRBV6-3|TRBJ2-4|TRBD1
CASSPRPTGGKNIQYF
TGTGCCAGCAGTCCACGACCTACAGGGGGGAAAAACATTCAGTACTTC
>few|17|TRBV7-9|TRBJ2-6|-
CASSLAHVGAGANVLTF
TGTGCCAGCAGCCTAGCCCATGTGGGGGCTGGGGCCAACGTCCTGACTTTC
>-|10|TRBV5-1|TRBJ2-7|-
CASRLYEQYF
TGCGCCTCCAGACTGTACGAGCAGTACTTC
>-|16|TRBV19|TRBJ2-1|TRBD2
CASSIDLLAGGYEQFF
TGTGCCAGTAGTATAGATCTCCTAGCGGGGGGCTACGAGCAGTTCTTC
>-|15|TRBV7-9|TRBJ2-5|-
CASSNGRTRTETQYF
TGTGCCAGCAGCAATGGACGGACCCGGACGGAGACCCAGTACTTC
>-|16|TRBV5-1|TRBJ2-7|-
CASSLDTLAATYEQYF
TGCGCCAGCAGCTTGGATACCCTAGCCGCAACCTACGAGCAGTACTTC
>-|16|TRBV15|TRBJ2-1|TRBD1
CATSPDRAVLYNEQFF
TGTGCCACCAGCCCGGACAGGGCGGTTCTCTACAATGAGCAGTTCTTC
>-|14|TRBV12-3/TRBV12-4|TRBJ2-7|TRBD1
CASSLGQKTYEQYF
TGTGCCAGCAGTTTGGGACAGAAGACCTACGAGCAGTACTTC
>-|17|TRBV14|TRBJ2-3|-
CASSQETDIGSTDTQYF
TGTGCCAGCAGCCAAGAAACCGACATTGGGAGCACAGATACGCAGTATTTT
>-|13|TRBV10-3|TRBJ2-3|-
CAISGTGWDTQYF
TGTGCCATCAGTGGAACAGGGTGGGATACGCAGTATTTT
>few|11|TRBV28|TRBJ1-1|-
CASSLMAKAFF
TGTGCCAGCAGTTTAATGGCTAAAGCTTTCTTT
>many|19|TRBV20-1|TRBJ1-3|TRBD1
CSARDRLSGTAISGNTIYF
TGCAGTGCTAGAGATCGGCTAAGCGGGACAGCGATCTCTGGAAACACCATATATTTT
>-|16|TRBV4-1|TRBJ2-7|-
CASSQDGSGVRGEQYF
TGCGCCAGCAGCCAAGATGGATCAGGGGTGAGGGGCGAGCAGTACTTC
>few|15|TRBV15|TRBJ1-2|-
CATSGRTEANYGYTF
TGTGCCACCAGCGGCCGGACGGAAGCTAACTATGGCTACACCTTC
>-|13|TRBV12-3/TRBV12-4|TRBJ1-1|-
CASSLKGMIEAFF
TGTGCCAGCAGTTTAAAGGGGATGATTGAAGCTTTCTTT
>-|12|TRBV7-6|TRBJ2-1|-
CASSFVANEQFF
TGTGCCAGCAGCTTCGTCGCTAATGAGCAGTTCTTC
>few|15|TRBV6-1|TRBJ1-4|-
CASRRESGTNEKLFF
TGTGCCAGCAGGAGGGAAAGTGGAACTAATGAAAAACTGTTTTTT
>few|16|TRBV24-1|TRBJ2-1|-
CATSSTSPRSYNEQFF
TGTGCCACCAGTAGCACTAGCCCTCGCTCCTACAATGAGCAGTTCTTC
>few|13|TRBV13|TRBJ1-4|-
CASSFWQGEKLFF
TGTGCCAGCAGCTTCTGGCAGGGCGAAAAACTGTTTTTT
>many|13|TRBV29-1|TRBJ2-1|TRBD2
CSVDTSGYNEQFF
TGCAGCGTTGATACTAGCGGATACAATGAGCAGTTCTTC
>few|15|TRBV5-5|TRBJ1-1|TRBD1
CASSKKTGVYTEAFF
TGTGCCAGCAGCAAAAAAACAGGGGTTTACACTGAAGCTTTCTTT
>-|14|TRBV12-3/TRBV12-4|TRBJ1-4|-
CASSLRRDDEKLFF
TGTGCCAGCAGTTTACGCAGGGATGATGAAAAACTGTTTTTT
>many|13|TRBV5-6|TRBJ2-1|-
CASSLSPGWEQFF
TGTGCCAGCAGCTTGTCTCCGGGTTGGGAGCAGTTCTTC
>-|13|TRBV2|TRBJ1-2|-
CASSGGLPRGYTF
TGTGCCAGCAGTGGGGGACTCCCGCGTGGCTACACCTTC
>-|12|TRBV9|TRBJ1-1|TRBD1
CAHDRGGTEAFF
TGTGCCCACGACAGGGGGGGAACTGAAGCTTTCTTT
>few|14|TRBV2|TRBJ1-1|-
CASSEQFGNTEAFF
TGTGCCAGCAGTGAACAGTTCGGGAACACTGAAGCTTTCTTT
>few|16|TRBV24-1|TRBJ2-1|-
CATSDVASSSYNEQFF
TGTGCCACCAGTGATGTAGCGAGTAGCTCCTACAATGAGCAGTTCTTC
>few|15|TRBV14|TRBJ2-1|TRBD1
CASSWDRDAYNEQFF
TGTGCCAGCAGCTGGGACAGGGACGCCTACAATGAGCAGTTCTTC
>few|19|TRBV5-1|TRBJ2-1|TRBD2
CASSLARTSGPSSYNEQFF
TGCGCCAGCAGCTTGGCCAGGACTAGCGGGCCGAGCTCCTACAATGAGCAGTTCTTC
>-|13|TRBV12-3/TRBV12-4|TRBJ2-7|-
CASSSRGLGEQYF
TGTGCCAGCAGTTCCCGTGGGCTCGGCGAGCAGTACTTC
>many|13|TRBV10-3|TRBJ1-2|-
CAISEGSLYGYTF
TGTGCCATCAGTGAGGGCAGCTTATATGGCTACACCTTC
>-|13|TRBV10-3|TRBJ1-1|TRBD1
CAVHRDRGTEAFF
TGTGCCGTCCACCGGGACAGAGGGACTGAAGCTTTCTTT
>few|15|TRBV6-1|TRBJ2-3|-
CASRGGTASTDTQYF
TGTGCCAGCAGGGGAGGGACAGCGAGCACAGATACGCAGTATTTT
>-|14|TRBV29-1|TRBJ2-7|TRBD1
CSITTMTGSGEQYF
TGCAGCATTACCACCATGACAGGGTCCGGCGAGCAGTACTTC
>-|17|TRBV11-2|TRBJ2-5|-
CASSPEVLVSRRETQYF
TGTGCCAGCAGCCCCGAGGTTCTAGTAAGTCGTCGAGAGACCCAGTACTTC
>-|13|TRBV20-1|TRBJ1-2|-
CSAPSHENYGYTF
TGCAGTGCCCCCTCCCATGAGAACTATGGCTACACCTTC
>few|17|TRBV5-5|TRBJ2-3|TRBD2
CASSPRGGGDRTDTQYF
TGTGCCAGCAGCCCAAGGGGCGGGGGGGACCGCACAGATACGCAGTATTTT